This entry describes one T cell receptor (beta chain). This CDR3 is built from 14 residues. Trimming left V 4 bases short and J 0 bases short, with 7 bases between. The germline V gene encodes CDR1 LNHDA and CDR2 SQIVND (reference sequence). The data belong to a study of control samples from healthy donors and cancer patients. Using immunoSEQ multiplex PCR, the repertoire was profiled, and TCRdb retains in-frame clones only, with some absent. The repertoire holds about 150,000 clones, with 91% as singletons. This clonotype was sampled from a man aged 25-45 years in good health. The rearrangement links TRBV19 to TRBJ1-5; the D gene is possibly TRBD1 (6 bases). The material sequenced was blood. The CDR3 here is CASSNRDSNQPQHF. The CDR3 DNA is TGTGCCAGTAGTAACAGGGATAGCAATCAGCCCCAGCATTTT.